One sample yielded the 23 T cell receptor delta chains listed below, sequenced in a study of gamma-delta T cells after stem cell transplantation (dated by TCRdb to about 2016). The library was built by means of RT-PCR. Sequencing was performed on an Illumina MiSeq. TCRdb reran clone calling on the public reads with CATT; rows sharing one DNA sequence were then combined. The sample table holds about 13,000 delta-chain clones, of which about 32% were seen once. The leading ten clones occupy 3.8% of the sample. Sequencing used gamma-delta T cells. These receptors all stem from a human donor. It is not recorded whose cells these are; they may come from a transplant donor.

V gene TRDV1 combines with J gene TRDJ1, with a possible D match to TRDD3 (5 bases). With 0 bases removed from V and 0 bases from J, the gap between germline ends came to 23 bases. The CDR3 is made up of 20 amino acids. Germline lookup yields CDR1 TSWWSYY and CDR2 QGS. Here the CDR3 reads CALGELEVTTTRGYTDKLIF. The DNA for the CDR3 is TGTGCTCTTGGGGAACTAGAGGTCACTACGACGAGGGGGTACACCGATAAACTCATCTTT.

The genes are TRDV1 and TRDJ1; 12 nucleotides align to TRDD3. V was clipped by 5 bases and J by 2 bases; unmatched bases: 15. CDR1 is TSWWSYY and CDR2 is QGS in the germline V gene. The CDR3 extends over 19 amino acids. CDR3: CALGTPSHTGGYRTDKLIF. CDR3 DNA: TGTGCTCTTGGGACCCCTTCCCACACTGGGGGATACCGGACCGATAAACTCATCTTT.

Only a few counts were recorded for this clone. The rearrangement joins TRDV1 to TRDJ1, with TRDD3 identical over 10 bases. This CDR3 is 17 amino acids long. Germline loops: CDR1 TSWWSYY, CDR2 QGS. The V and J ends lost 0 bases and 5 bases, in that order; junction bases with no gene match: 9. The CDR3 DNA reads TGTGCTCTTGGGGAACTAGGGATGCAACTGGGGGATGATAAACTCATCTTT. Translated, it gives CALGELGMQLGDDKLIF.

This clone turned up a few times. One end of the junction fails to match germline, which may point to a read error. This chain connects TRDV2 to TRDJ1; 11 bases match TRDD3. The CDR3 has 18 residues. Germline CDR1 is GEAIGNYY and CDR2 is EKD. CDR3 sequence reads: CACDKYPWGIPYTDTLIF. The DNA for the CDR3 is TGTGCCTGTGACAAATACCCCTGGGGGATACCCTACACCGATACACTCATCTTT.

This clone was recorded once. One junction end disagrees with the germline gene, perhaps due to a read error. V and J are TRDV2 and TRDJ2; 8 bases are shared with TRDD3. CDR3 length: 15 residues. Per germline, CDR1 GEAIGNYY and CDR2 EKD. The CDR3 is CACDPMGDHVAHLFF. The DNA for the CDR3 is TGTGCCTGTGACCCAATGGGGGATCACGTGGCACACCTCTTCTTT.

This chain joins TRDV1 and TRDJ1; no clear D. The CDR3 has 14 residues. The V and J ends lost 2 bases and 0 bases respectively, with 7 bases between them. CDR1 is TSWWSYY, CDR2 QGS, per germline. The CDR3 nucleotides read TGTGCTCTTGGGGAAGTCTCTGACACCGATAAACTCATCTTT. Amino acids: CALGEVSDTDKLIF.

A few counts support this clone. V is TRAV29/DV5 and J is TRDJ1, with 10 bases that match TRDD3. This CDR3 contains 17 residues. The germline V gene encodes CDR1 NSMFDY and CDR2 ISSIKDK. Unmatched junction bases numbered 11, after V lost 1 base and J lost 2 bases. The CDR3 nucleotides read TGTGCAGCAAGCCCTAAAAGCGTACTGGGGGATACCGATAAACTCATCTTT. This gives the protein CAASPKSVLGDTDKLIF.

This chain connects TRDV3 to TRDJ2; D might be TRDD3 (6 bases). This CDR3 region has 18 residues. V lost 1 base and J lost 6, with 27 bases in between. Germline V CDR1 and CDR2: TVYSNPD, GDNSRS (reference sequence). CDR3 protein: CAFTSLRYRDTRSAQLFF. The CDR3 bases are TGTGCCTTTACCTCGCTTAGGTATCGCGATACGCGGTCAGCACAACTCTTCTTT.

As regards this clone: A read error may produce the germline difference seen at one junction end. The CDR3 nucleotides read TGTGCCTGTGACACCGGCTTGGGGCAAGAGTTGCAGGCCTCCTGGGACACCCGACCGATGTTTTTC. Encoded protein: CACDTGLGQELQASWDTRPMFF. V and J are TRDV2 and TRDJ3; tentative D call: TRDD3 (5 bases). Germline-derived CDR1 and CDR2 are GEAIGNYY and EKD. This CDR3 is built from 22 residues.

The rearrangement uses TRDV1 and TRDJ1; no firm D call. The length of the CDR3 is 12 residues. The germline V gene encodes CDR1 TSWWSYY and CDR2 QGS. V was shortened by 0 bases and J by 11 bases, with 10 bases between the two germline ends. CDR3 DNA sequence: TGTGCTCTTGGGGAACTAGAAGATGGGCTCATCTTT. Amino acid sequence: CALGELEDGLIF.

Regarding this clone: A read error may be the cause here, since a much bigger clone is one base away. The chain joins TRDV2 to TRDJ3; D ambiguous. This CDR3 comprises 18 residues. Germline V CDR1 and CDR2: GEAIGNYY, EKD. The CDR3 sequence: CACDTGVTTGRDTRKMFF. Here the CDR3 DNA reads TGTGCCTGTGACACCGGGGTGACAACGGGTAGGGACACCCGAAAGATGTTTTTC.

The rearrangement uses TRDV1 and TRDJ1, with D perhaps matching TRDD2 or TRDD3 (5 bases each). The CDR3 contains 18 residues. CDR1 and CDR2 (germline): TSWWSYY, QGS. V shed 0 bases and J shed 3 bases, with 20 bases lying between them. CDR3 in amino acids: CALGELRGFLLRPDKLIF. CDR3 in DNA: TGTGCTCTTGGGGAACTTCGGGGGTTCCTTCTACGTCCCGATAAACTCATCTTT.

The J gene was not called, though the V gene is TRDV2; the table calls TRDD3, which could not be checked here. CDR3 length: 12 amino acids. Per the germline V gene, CDR1 is GEAIGNYY and CDR2 is EKD. The CDR3 region is CACDSLLGIIYF. The DNA of the CDR3 is TGTGCCTGTGACTCATTACTGGGGATCATATACTTC.

The J gene is TRDJ2, the V gene TRDV1; TRDD3 agrees at 9 bases. The V segment lost 5 bases and the J segment 3 bases; nucleotides outside the gene matches: 19. The germline gives CDR1 TSWWSYY, CDR2 QGS. CDR3 length: 20 residues. CDR3 sequence reads: CALGTPPILGIRRMTAQLFF. For the CDR3, the DNA is TGTGCTCTTGGGACGCCTCCAATACTGGGGATACGTAGAATGACAGCACAACTCTTCTTT.

V is TRDV1 and J is TRDJ1; 11 nucleotides agree with TRDD3. The germline V gene encodes CDR1 TSWWSYY and CDR2 QGS. V was clipped by 1 base and J by 2 bases; unmatched bases: 15. This CDR3 has 20 residues. CDR3 sequence: CALGERIHDWGIWCTDKLIF. CDR3 sequence (DNA): TGTGCTCTTGGGGAACGAATCCACGACTGGGGGATATGGTGTACCGATAAACTCATCTTT.

For this clone: An end of the junction differs from the germline gene, which may be a read error. The J gene is TRDJ3, the V gene TRDV2, with 7 bases aligning to TRDD3. Germline-derived CDR1 and CDR2 are GEAIGNYY and EKD. This CDR3 contains 19 residues. The CDR3 reads CACDFWGPYSSLDTRQMFF. For the CDR3, the DNA is TGTGCCTGTGACTTCTGGGGGCCCTACAGCTCCTTGGACACCCGACAGATGTTTTTC.

As regards this clone: One end of the junction varies from germline; a read error may be responsible. This sample includes further DNA sequences coding for the same CDR3. The chain uses TRAV29/DV5 and TRDJ1, with 11 bases lining up with TRDD3. This CDR3 spans 16 amino acids. Looked up from germline, CDR1 is NSMFDY and CDR2 is ISSIKDK. The CDR3, as DNA: TGTGCAGCAAGCGTACTTCCTGGGGGATACACCGATAAGCTCATCTTT. Its translation: CAASVLPGGYTDKLIF.

The rearrangement links TRAV29/DV5 to TRDJ4, with 10 bases that match TRDD3. Germline trimming cut 2 bases from V and 0 bases from J; bases unmatched to any gene: 22. The CDR3 runs 20 residues. Germline V gene data show CDR1 as NSMFDY and CDR2 as ISSIKDK. The CDR3 here is CAASPPACLTGGLPARPLIF. CDR3 coding DNA: TGTGCAGCAAGTCCTCCGGCCTGCCTAACTGGGGGATTACCGGCCAGACCCCTGATCTTT.

V is TRDV1 and J is TRDJ1; 10 positions agree with TRDD3. The germline gives CDR1 TSWWSYY, CDR2 QGS. CDR3 length: 20 residues. V gave up 3 bases and J gave up 8 bases; unmatched junction bases: 24. The CDR3 nucleotides read TGTGCTCTTGGGGAGTTCCTAGCCCCACCTTTACTGGGGGATGGCGTGAAACTCATCTTT. Translating it yields CALGEFLAPPLLGDGVKLIF.

The V gene is TRDV1, the J gene TRDJ1; 12 bases are a match to TRDD3. Germline assignment: CDR1 TSWWSYY and CDR2 QGS. This CDR3 spans 18 amino acids. Losses at the gene ends were 4 bases for V and 5 bases for J; bases not matched to a gene: 14. CDR3 loop: CALGAYSVTGGYKDKLIF. The CDR3 region has the DNA TGTGCTCTTGGGGCGTACTCCGTCACTGGGGGATACAAGGATAAACTCATCTTT.

This clone was observed a few times. The V and J genes are TRAV29/DV5 and TRDJ1; D is possibly TRDD2 (6 bases). CDR3 length equals 16 residues. Germline V gene sequence: CDR1 NSMFDY, CDR2 ISSIKDK. V was cut by 1 base and J by 4 bases, with 20 bases left in between. DNA for the CDR3: TGTGCAGCAAGCCCTCCCGGACTTCCTCAAGTCGATAAACTCATCTTT. It encodes CAASPPGLPQVDKLIF.

The chain combines TRDV2 with TRDJ2; 13 bases fit TRDD3. CDR3 length: 18 amino acids. Germline V gene lookup returns CDR1 GEAIGNYY and CDR2 EKD. V lost 3 bases, J lost 3 bases, and 9 bases stayed unmatched. In DNA form, the CDR3 reads TGTGCCTGTGACGGCTTACTGGGGGATACGCTTATGACAGCACAACTCTTCTTT. Protein product: CACDGLLGDTLMTAQLFF.

Comments on this clone: At one boundary the junction diverges from the germline segment, which might be a read error. Other DNA sequences in this sample translate to the same CDR3. This chain joins TRDV3 and TRDJ1, with a possible D match to TRDD2 (5 bases). The CDR3 length is 11 residues. Germline loops: CDR1 TVYSNPD, CDR2 GDNSRS (reference sequence). The CDR3 protein is CAFTYTDKLIF. The CDR3 DNA reads as TGTGCCTTTACCTACACCGACAAACTCATCTTT.